This T cell receptor (beta chain) was captured in a study of CD8+CD57+ T cells in acquired aplastic anemia. Background on the study: DNA from sorted CD4+ and CD8+ cells averaged 3.2 ug.

Study conclusions and caveats: Sharing between patients and controls was observed for roughly 29 CD8+ CDR3 sequences. Patients and healthy controls showed no significant CD8+ Simpson's diversity difference.

For CDR3 and TCR beta VDJ profiling, genomic DNA was the template used. In TCRdb, the reads were re-called with MiXCR into one record per CDR3 protein. The sample contains some 150,000 distinct CDR3 sequences, 70% to 75% of which appear only once. CDR3 length: 12 residues. The germline gives CDR1 WNHNN, CDR2 SYGVQD (reference sequence). Trimming shortened V by 0 bases and J by 5 bases, and 5 bases separated the two germline ends. This clonotype was seen a single time. What it recognizes is unknown. The patients chosen for sequencing had shown expansion of CD8+CD57+ cells (detected by flow cytometry). There was no therapy given to any patient before the blood sampling took place.

The sequenced sample consisted of sorted CD4+, CD8+, or CD8+CD57+ T cells (not recorded which) from PBMCs. The chain is built from TRBV10-1 and TRBJ2-7, with D unresolved. The sequence derives from a human donor with aplastic anemia. CDR3 region: CASSESYHEQYF. CDR3 coding DNA: TGCGCCAGCAGTGAGTCTTACCACGAGCAGTACTTC.